Presented here are 16 T cell receptor beta chains from one specimen sequenced in a study of T cell responses to AZD1222 COVID-19 vaccine. Here immunoSEQ multiplex PCR was the method, and the copy in TCRdb shows in-frame clones only, minus some. The table has 68,000 or so clones, about three quarters seen once. Sequenced material: peripheral blood, taken on day 0 of AZD1222 vaccination. All receptors derive from an adult in good health.

This chain links TRBV10-2 with TRBJ2-2; tentatively, D is TRBD1 or TRBD2 (6 bases each). Germline loops: CDR1 WSHSY, CDR2 SAAADI. V dropped 8 bases and J dropped 6 bases, with 13 bases sitting between them. There are 13 residues in the CDR3. DNA for the CDR3: TGCGCCAGCCTCGAGGGGGGTTCCGGGGAGCTGTTTTTT. Translating gives CASLEGGSGELFF.

This clone was counted a single time. The gene calls are TRBV6-2 or TRBV6-3 and TRBJ2-7, with D tentatively TRBD1 (6 bases). This CDR3 contains 16 residues. With 5 bases removed from V and 0 bases from J, the gap between germline ends came to 17 bases. In germline, CDR1 is MNHEY, CDR2 SVGEGT. CDR3 nucleotides: TGTGCCAGCAGTCACTTTACAGGGATTAACTCCTACGAGCAGTACTTC. Its protein product is CASSHFTGINSYEQYF.

The chain has TRBV5-4 and TRBJ2-1; D possibly matches TRBD1 or TRBD2 (5 bases each). Germline V lookup: CDR1 SGHNT, CDR2 YYREEE (reference sequence). Trimming pared 4 bases from V and 4 bases from J, leaving 15 bases between. The CDR3 is 15 amino acids. The CDR3 sequence is CASSRPGRSYNEQFF. CDR3 in DNA: TGTGCCAGCAGCCGCCCGGGACGGTCTTACAATGAGCAGTTCTTC.

The J gene is TRBJ2-1, the V gene TRBV18; 7 bases agree with TRBD1. The J segment lost 0 bases and the V segment lost 4 bases, leaving 6 bases of the junction unmatched. Germline V gives CDR1 KGHSH, CDR2 LQKENI. CDR3 length equals 16 residues. The CDR3: CASSRDYRGSYNEQFF. The CDR3 DNA is TGTGCCAGCTCACGGGATTACAGGGGCTCCTACAATGAGCAGTTCTTC.

CDR3 in amino acids: CASSVGTDTQYF. CDR3 sequence (DNA): TGTGCCAGCTCAGTGGGCACAGATACGCAGTATTTT. J is TRBJ2-3 and V is TRBV18; D gene ambiguous. Trimming took 5 bases from V and 1 from J, leaving 4 bases between them. Germline V gene data show CDR1 as KGHSH and CDR2 as LQKENI. The CDR3 length is 12 residues. The whole variable domain, remainder taken from reference TRBV18 and TRBJ2-3, is NAGVMQNPRHLVRRRGQEARLRCSPMKGHSHVYWYRQLPEEGLKFMVYLQKENIIDESGMPKERFSAEFPKEGPSILRIQQVVRGDSAAYFCASSVGTDTQYFGPGTRLTVL.

The chain couples TRBV14 to TRBJ1-6; 10 bases agree with TRBD1. V lost 4 bases to trimming and J lost 7 bases; unmatched junction nucleotides: 7. CDR1 and CDR2 from the germline V gene are SGHDN and FVKESK. The CDR3 loop spans 16 amino acids. CDR3 region: CASSRRTGGFNSPLHF. The CDR3 bases are TGTGCCAGCAGCCGACGGACAGGGGGTTTCAATTCACCCCTCCACTTT.

The chain links TRBV3-1 (or the pseudogene TRBV3-2) to TRBJ2-7, with D uncertain. V lost 4 bases and J 2 bases, leaving 12 bases between the germline ends. Per the germline V gene, CDR1 is LGHDT and CDR2 is YNNKEL (reference sequence). The length of the CDR3 is 14 residues. The CDR3 here is CASSPLTGTYEQYF. The CDR3, as DNA: TGTGCCAGCAGCCCCCTAACGGGTACCTACGAGCAGTACTTC.

The CDR3: CASSLTVSNSPLHF. The CDR3 DNA is TGCGCCAGCAGCTTGACAGTGAGTAATTCACCCCTCCACTTT. The chain employs TRBV5-1 and TRBJ1-6; D is unresolved. V lost 1 base to trimming and J lost 6 bases, with 8 bases between them. The V gene's germline CDR1 is SGHRS and CDR2 YFSETQ. The CDR3 consists of 14 residues.

This clone was seen only once. The chain employs TRBV7-2 and TRBJ2-3; D is uncertain. The CDR3 is made up of 14 amino acids. CDR1 is SGHTA and CDR2 is FQGNSA in the germline V gene. Trimming stripped 3 bases from V and 0 bases from J, with 7 bases between. Written as DNA, the CDR3 is TGTGCCAGCAGCTTCCACACGAGCACAGATACGCAGTATTTT. Amino acids: CASSFHTSTDTQYF.

The V gene is TRBV5-5, the J gene TRBJ1-5, with a tentative D call TRBD1 (6 bases). The length of the CDR3 is 15 residues. The ends were cut back, 4 bases at V and 0 bases at J, with 11 bases in the middle. Germline V lookup: CDR1 SGHKS, CDR2 YYEKEE (reference sequence). The CDR3 here is CASSKDSYSNQPQHF. The CDR3 region has the DNA TGTGCCAGCAGCAAGGACAGCTATAGCAATCAGCCCCAGCATTTT.

This clone has more than one count but fewer than ten. This rearrangement joins TRBV14 to TRBJ1-1; TRBD1 is a possible D gene (5 bases). Germline CDR1 SGHDN, CDR2 FVKESK. The CDR3 covers 16 residues. V was trimmed by 0 bases and J by 0 bases, leaving 11 bases between them. CDR3 protein: CASSQEPGLMNTEAFF. The CDR3 DNA reads as TGTGCCAGCAGCCAAGAACCGGGACTAATGAACACTGAAGCTTTCTTT.

The chain combines TRBV14 with TRBJ1-2; no reliable D call. Deletions cut 6 bases from V and 4 bases from J, with 9 bases between. This CDR3 region has 12 residues. Germline V lookup: CDR1 SGHDN, CDR2 FVKESK. The CDR3 is CASSPNFYGYTF. For the CDR3, the DNA is TGTGCCAGCAGTCCAAACTTCTATGGCTACACCTTC.

The V call is TRBV18, the J call TRBJ1-2; D unclear. Germline CDR1 reads KGHSH; CDR2 reads LQKENI. The V gene lost 0 bases and the J gene lost 0 bases, with 8 bases spanning the gap. The CDR3 length is 15 residues. In nucleotides, the CDR3 is TGTGCCAGCTCACCACCGGGGAGTCCTAACTATGGCTACACCTTC. Amino acids: CASSPPGSPNYGYTF.

The CDR3, as DNA: TGTGCCAGCAGCTTAGCAAGCTCCTATAATTCACCCCTCCACTTT. This gives the protein CASSLASSYNSPLHF. V gene TRBV7-2 combines with J gene TRBJ1-6, with D hard to call. V dropped 0 bases and J dropped 0 bases, with 3 bases sitting between them. This CDR3 contains 15 residues. Germline CDR1 is SGHTA and CDR2 is FQGNSA.

This clone came up a few times. This chain joins TRBV30 and TRBJ1-2; tentatively, D is TRBD1 (5 bases). Trimming took off 0 bases at V and 8 bases at J, with 13 bases between the two ends. The CDR3 contains 13 residues. CDR1 is GTSNPN and CDR2 is SVGIG in the germline V gene (reference sequence). CDR3: CAWSVLRGGGYTF. The CDR3, as DNA: TGTGCCTGGAGTGTACTGAGGGGCGGAGGCTACACCTTC.

This clone was picked up one time. V gene TRBV7-6 combines with J gene TRBJ2-7; D gene unclear. Germline V gives CDR1 SGHVS, CDR2 FNYEAQ. This CDR3 comprises 15 residues. V was shortened by 7 bases and J by 3 bases, with 19 bases between the two germline ends. The CDR3 nucleotides read TGTGCCAGCACTCCCGGTTTTTCCGGTGTCTACGAGCAGTACTTC. As protein: CASTPGFSGVYEQYF.